Presented here are 30 T cell receptor beta chains from one specimen sequenced in a study of regulatory T cells in long-lasting Graves disease. Library construction for TCR beta used iRepertoire HTBI primers and Arm-PCR of CDR3 regions. One entry per CDR3 protein results from TCRdb running MiXCR on the multiplex PCR reads. The sample lists over 500,000 distinct CDR3 sequences, about 16% occurring once. Time point reported: newly diagnosed GD, antithyroid drugs for less than 3 months. The TCR library used RNA extracted from PBMCs. Another study also made use of these data, one on T cells in Graves' hyperthyroidism and ophthalmopathy.

The sequences come from peripheral blood mononuclear cells (PBMCs), collected at new diagnosis, from a patient treated with antithyroid drugs. Receptors originate from a man aged 18 to 29 with Graves disease.

Regarding this clonotype: A read error may explain this, as a much larger clone is one base away. This chain joins TRBV3-1 and TRBJ2-3; perhaps TRBD2 as D (7 bases). Germline V lookup: CDR1 LGHDT, CDR2 YNNKEL (reference sequence). The V gene lost 6 bases and the J gene lost 2 bases, with 9 bases spanning the gap. The CDR3 length is 13 residues. CDR3 bases: TGTGCCAGCAGGGGGGGGGCCACAGATACGCAGTATTTT. Translated: CASRGGATDTQYF.

This clonotype was detected only a few times. The V call is TRBV5-1, the J call TRBJ2-7, with 11 nucleotides matching TRBD2. Unmatched junction bases numbered 9, after V lost 4 bases and J lost 6 bases. The CDR3 contains 15 residues. CDR1 is SGHRS and CDR2 is YFSETQ in the germline V gene. This CDR3 reads CASSPVLAGEREQYF. The CDR3 bases are TGCGCCAGCAGCCCGGTACTAGCGGGAGAACGCGAGCAGTACTTC.

This clonotype was counted ten times or more. The chain joins TRBV28 to TRBJ2-2, with no clear D. Germline CDR1 and CDR2: MDHEN and SYDVKM. The CDR3 is made up of 13 amino acids. The germline V and J ends were trimmed by 2 bases and 2 bases, with 3 bases remaining between them. CDR3 coding DNA: TGTGCCAGCAGTTTACGTAACACCGGGGAGCTGTTTTTT. It yields the protein CASSLRNTGELFF.

This clonotype was found once. The chain is built from TRBV12-3 or TRBV12-4 and TRBJ1-1, with D possibly being TRBD1 (5 bases). V gave up 3 bases and J gave up 2 bases, with 13 bases separating them. This CDR3 is built from 15 residues. DNA of the CDR3: TGTGCCAGCAGTTTCCCCGACAGAATAAACACTGAAGCTTTCTTT. Translation: CASSFPDRINTEAFF.

V is TRBV28 and J is TRBJ1-5; TRBD1 matches 10 bases. This CDR3 comprises 15 residues. Germline V gene lookup returns CDR1 MDHEN and CDR2 SYDVKM. J lost 3 bases, V lost 8 bases, and 7 bases had no gene match. The chain's CDR3 is CASARDRGNNQPQHF. CDR3 DNA sequence: TGTGCCAGCGCTCGGGACAGGGGAAACAATCAGCCCCAGCATTTT.

In its sample, this clonotype was seen a few times. The chain recombines TRBV20-1 with TRBJ1-6; possible D gene TRBD1, 6 bases. The germline V gene has CDR1 DFQATT and CDR2 SNEGSKA (reference sequence). This CDR3 spans 15 amino acids. V was clipped by 2 bases and J by 5 bases, with 13 bases between them. The CDR3 DNA follows: TGCAGTGCTAGATACTCAGGGGCAAATAATTCACCCCTCCACTTT. Amino acids: CSARYSGANNSPLHF.

This clonotype came up many times. The rearrangement joins TRBV18 to TRBJ2-7; possible D gene TRBD1, 6 bases. Trimming pared 3 bases from V and 0 bases from J, leaving 18 bases between. Germline lookup yields CDR1 KGHSH and CDR2 LQKENI. This CDR3 has 17 residues. The CDR3 here is CASSPPSPARGSYEQYF. CDR3 nucleotides: TGTGCCAGCTCACCGCCTTCCCCGGCCAGGGGCTCCTACGAGCAGTACTTC.

This sequence joins TRBV18 and TRBJ2-1; TRBD2 matches at 8 bases. This CDR3 spans 17 amino acids. Germline trimming cut 0 bases from V and 4 bases from J; bases unmatched to any gene: 8. Germline V gene data show CDR1 as KGHSH and CDR2 as LQKENI. The CDR3 protein is CASSPPSASGSYNEQFF. CDR3 sequence (DNA): TGTGCCAGCTCACCACCTTCTGCTAGCGGGTCATACAATGAGCAGTTCTTC. The variable domain in full, completed from reference TRBV18 and TRBJ2-1, reads NAGVMQNPRHLVRRRGQEARLRCSPMKGHSHVYWYRQLPEEGLKFMVYLQKENIIDESGMPKERFSAEFPKEGPSILRIQQVVRGDSAAYFCASSPPSASGSYNEQFFGPGTRLTVL.

This clonotype has more than one count but fewer than ten. V and J are TRBV5-6 and TRBJ2-6; D is uncertain. The V gene's germline CDR1 is SGHDT and CDR2 YYEEEE. The length of the CDR3 is 14 residues. Trimming left V 4 bases short and J 0 bases short, with 5 bases between. CDR3 sequence reads: CASSVFSGANVLTF. The CDR3 DNA reads as TGTGCCAGCAGCGTTTTCTCTGGGGCCAACGTCCTGACTTTC.

The rearrangement joins TRBV7-9 to TRBJ2-1, with a tentative D call TRBD2 (6 bases). Looked up from germline, CDR1 is SEHNR and CDR2 is FQNEAQ (reference sequence). This CDR3 is 13 amino acids long. The V end lost 1 base, the J end lost 7 bases, and 8 bases lay between the germline ends. CDR3 in DNA: TGTGCCAGCAGCTTAGACGGGGGAAATGAGCAGTTCTTC. It yields the protein CASSLDGGNEQFF.

The chain employs TRBV19 and TRBJ2-1, with D possibly matching TRBD2 (5 bases). V shed 1 base and J shed 6 bases, with 16 bases lying between them. CDR3 length: 16 amino acids. Looked up from germline, CDR1 is LNHDA and CDR2 is SQIVND (reference sequence). The CDR3: CASSIARPLRGNEQFF. In DNA form, the CDR3 reads TGTGCCAGTAGTATAGCCCGACCCCTTCGGGGCAATGAGCAGTTCTTC.

This clonotype appeared many times. V and J are TRBV5-1 and TRBJ2-7, with a weak D call TRBD2 (6 bases). Per the germline V gene, CDR1 is SGHRS and CDR2 is YFSETQ. The V and J ends lost 1 base and 2 bases respectively, with 13 bases between them. CDR3 length: 15 residues. The CDR3, as DNA: TGCGCCAGCAGCTTGTGGGACTCCATTCCCTACGAGCAGTACTTC. Its translation is CASSLWDSIPYEQYF.

This clonotype was seen a handful of times. The J gene is TRBJ2-1, the V gene TRBV7-9; a possible D gene is TRBD1 (7 bases). Germline V gene sequence: CDR1 SEHNR, CDR2 FQNEAQ (reference sequence). With 0 bases removed from V and 9 bases from J, the gap between germline ends came to 21 bases. The CDR3 runs to 17 residues. The DNA for the CDR3 is TGTGCCAGCAGCTTAGCCAGGAACACAGGGGACGGGGGTGAGCAGTTCTTC. Encoded protein: CASSLARNTGDGGEQFF.

In the case of this clonotype: A read error may explain this, as a much larger clone is one base away. The V gene is TRBV27, the J gene TRBJ2-7; no clear D. Germline V gives CDR1 MNHEY, CDR2 SMNVEV (reference sequence). The CDR3 runs to 12 residues. Trimming stripped 5 bases from V and 7 bases from J, with 12 bases between. The CDR3 is CASSPTNNEQYF. The CDR3 nucleotides read TGTGCCAGCAGTCCCACAAACAATGAGCAGTACTTC.

This chain links TRBV12-3 or TRBV12-4 with TRBJ1-5, with D possibly being TRBD1 (5 bases). The CDR3 extends over 14 amino acids. V was shortened by 7 bases and J by 4 bases, with 14 bases between the two germline ends. The CDR3 DNA reads TGTGCCAGCACTAGGGGTGCGGGTAATCAGCCCCAGCATTTT. This encodes CASTRGAGNQPQHF.

This clonotype has at least ten counts. The chain carries TRBV20-1 and TRBJ1-2; TRBD1 matches at 7 bases. In germline, CDR1 is DFQATT, CDR2 SNEGSKA (reference sequence). The CDR3 has 15 amino acids. Trimming at V came to 0 bases and at J to 7 bases, leaving 11 bases not matched to a gene. The CDR3 reads CSARDYYRGASGYTF. The CDR3 nucleotides are TGCAGTGCTAGAGATTACTACAGGGGAGCGTCTGGCTACACCTTC.

J is TRBJ1-5 and V is TRBV9; 8 bases fit TRBD1. CDR1 is SGDLS and CDR2 is YYNGEE in the germline V gene. CDR3 size: 15 residues. V trimming: 0 bases; J trimming: 1 base; junction bases outside the gene matches: 0. The CDR3 here is CASSVGTGSNQPQHF. The CDR3 coding sequence is TGTGCCAGCAGCGTAGGGACAGGGAGCAATCAGCCCCAGCATTTT. Full variable domain (rest looked up from reference TRBV9 and TRBJ1-5): DSGVTQTPKHLITATGQRVTLRCSPRSGDLSVYWYQQSLDQGLQFLIQYYNGEERAKGNILERFSAQQFPDLHSELNLSSLELGDSALYFCASSVGTGSNQPQHFGDGTRLSIL.

This clonotype was counted a single time. The V and J genes are TRBV11-1 and TRBJ2-1; D not resolved. V was pared by 3 bases and J by 10 bases, with 16 bases between. The CDR3 runs 14 residues. CDR1 and CDR2 (germline): SGHAT, FQDESV (reference sequence). The CDR3 DNA reads TGTGCCAGCAGCTTTTCCGGGTCGACCTACGAGCAGTTCTTC. This translates into CASSFSGSTYEQFF.

In this sample, this clonotype turned up a few times. The rearrangement joins TRBV24-1 to TRBJ2-7; D tentatively fits TRBD1 or TRBD2 (5 bases each). Per the germline V gene, CDR1 is KGHDR and CDR2 is SFDVKD. The CDR3 sequence is 13 residues long. Trimming left V 7 bases short and J 1 base short, with 10 bases between. Here the CDR3 DNA reads TGTGCCACCAGAGGGACGGAGTCCTACGAGCAGTACTTC. This codes for CATRGTESYEQYF.

Many counts were recorded for this clonotype. J is TRBJ2-7 and V is TRBV5-1, with D perhaps TRBD1 (5 bases). The germline CDR1 and CDR2 sequences are SGHRS and YFSETQ. CDR3 length: 15 residues. V was trimmed by 1 base and J by 5 bases, leaving 16 bases between them. As DNA, the CDR3 is TGCGCCAGCAGCTTGCAGGCCTCCTCAGGGAACGAGCAGTACTTC. This translates into CASSLQASSGNEQYF.

A few counts support this clonotype. This chain joins TRBV10-1 and TRBJ1-1; D unclear. V shed 2 bases and J shed 1 base, with 5 bases lying between them. CDR3 length: 13 amino acids. Germline V gives CDR1 WNHNN, CDR2 SYGVQD (reference sequence). The CDR3 spells CASSENQNTEAFF. The DNA of the CDR3 is TGCGCCAGCAGTGAGAACCAGAACACTGAAGCTTTCTTT.

This clonotype was observed a handful of times. The V gene is TRBV5-1, the J gene TRBJ1-4; weak D call: TRBD1 (6 bases). Germline lookup yields CDR1 SGHRS and CDR2 YFSETQ. The V end lost 4 bases, the J end lost 3 bases, and 13 bases lay between the germline ends. This CDR3 spans 15 amino acids. CDR3 nucleotide sequence: TGCGCCAGCAGCCCCAGGGGATGGGCTAATGAAAAACTGTTTTTT. This sequence encodes CASSPRGWANEKLFF.

The V gene is TRBV29-1, the J gene TRBJ2-3; 9 bases are a match to TRBD1. This CDR3 contains 14 residues. V dropped 6 bases and J dropped 1; count of bases not matched to a gene: 5. Germline V gene sequence: CDR1 SQVTM, CDR2 ANQGSEA. The CDR3 nucleotides are TGCAGCGTCCAACAGGGGGCTGGCACAGATACGCAGTATTTT. This gives the protein CSVQQGAGTDTQYF.

The chain has TRBV2 and TRBJ2-4; 8 positions match TRBD2. Germline V gives CDR1 SNHLY, CDR2 FYNNEI. The CDR3 totals 15 residues. V trimming: 5 bases; J trimming: 9 bases; junction bases outside the gene matches: 12. The CDR3 DNA sequence: TGTGCCAGCAGTCAAAGGACTAGCTCATTCGTCATTCAGTACTTC. Its protein is CASSQRTSSFVIQYF.

Concerning this clonotype: With a much larger clone just one base away, this may be a read error. The chain is built from TRBV11-2 and TRBJ2-5; D tentatively fits TRBD1 or TRBD2 (5 bases each). This CDR3 is built from 15 residues. The V gene's germline CDR1 is SGHAT and CDR2 FQNNGV. DNA for the CDR3: TGTGCCAGCAGCTCTGCCCGGGGACCCGTCCATGAGCAGTCCTTC. This translates into CASSSARGPVHEQSF. Full variable domain (missing parts from reference TRBV11-2 and TRBJ2-5): EAGVAQSPRYKIIEKRQSVAFWCNPISGHATLYWYQQILGQGPKLLIQFQNNGVVDDSQLPKDRFSAERLKGVDSTLKIQPAKLEDSAVYLCASSSARGPVHEQSFGPGTRLLVL.

This clonotype was detected many times. J is TRBJ2-1 and V is TRBV20-1; D is ambiguous. The V gene's germline CDR1 is DFQATT and CDR2 SNEGSKA (reference sequence). Trimming took off 4 bases at V and 0 bases at J, with 10 bases between the two ends. The CDR3 sequence is 14 residues long. The CDR3 loop is CSATALDSYNEQFF. The CDR3 DNA sequence: TGCAGTGCTACTGCGCTTGACTCCTACAATGAGCAGTTCTTC.

This clonotype has more than one count but fewer than ten. The V call is TRBV4-2, the J call TRBJ2-3, with 7 bases identical to TRBD2. The J segment lost 7 bases and the V segment lost 0 bases, leaving 7 bases of the junction unmatched. In germline, CDR1 is LGHNA, CDR2 YNFKEQ. The CDR3 totals 15 residues. Written as DNA, the CDR3 is TGTGCCAGCAGCCAAGATGGGGGGGTCGGGTATACGCAGTATTTT. This sequence encodes CASSQDGGVGYTQYF.

This clonotype occurred a few times. This may be a read error: a much more frequent sequence differs by one nucleotide. The J gene is TRBJ1-1, the V gene TRBV12-3 or TRBV12-4; tentatively, D is TRBD1 (6 bases). The CDR3 loop spans 15 amino acids. CDR3 residues: CASSPGTRGATKAFF. CDR3 DNA: TGTGCCAGCAGTCCCGGGACCCGGGGGGCCACTAAAGCTTTCTTT.

The sample holds many counts of this clonotype. The V call is TRBV5-1, the J call TRBJ1-1, with 11 bases identical to TRBD1. The CDR3 runs 15 residues. The junction had 3 bases not matched to a gene; V was cut back by 0 bases and J by 5 bases. Germline loops: CDR1 SGHRS, CDR2 YFSETQ. DNA of the CDR3: TGCGCCAGCAGCTTGGCGGGACAGGGGGATACTGAAGCTTTCTTT. Encoded protein: CASSLAGQGDTEAFF.

This clonotype has only a few counts. The rearrangement joins TRBV28 to TRBJ2-7, with D unclear. Between the trimmed V and J ends, which lost 3 bases and 6 bases, there was a span of 3 bases. CDR3 length: 10 residues. Germline values: CDR1 MDHEN, CDR2 SYDVKM. The CDR3 DNA reads TGTGCCAGCAGTTTCGTCGAGCAGTACTTC. Translated: CASSFVEQYF.